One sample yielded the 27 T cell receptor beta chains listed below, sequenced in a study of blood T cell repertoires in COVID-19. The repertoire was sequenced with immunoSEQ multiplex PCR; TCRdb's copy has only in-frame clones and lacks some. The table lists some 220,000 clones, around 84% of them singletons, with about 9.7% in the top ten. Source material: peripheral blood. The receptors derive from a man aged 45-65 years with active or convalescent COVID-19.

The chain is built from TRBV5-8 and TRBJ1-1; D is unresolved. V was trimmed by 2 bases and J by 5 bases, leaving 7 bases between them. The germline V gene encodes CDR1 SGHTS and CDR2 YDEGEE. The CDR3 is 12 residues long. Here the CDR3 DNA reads TGTGCCAGCAGCTTTGTAGAGACTGAAGCTTTCTTT. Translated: CASSFVETEAFF.

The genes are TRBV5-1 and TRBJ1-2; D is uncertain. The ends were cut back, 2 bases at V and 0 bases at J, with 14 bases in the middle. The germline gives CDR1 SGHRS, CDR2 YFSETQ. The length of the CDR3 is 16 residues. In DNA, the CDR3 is TGCGCCAGCAGCTTTGAAGGTACTACACCTAACTATGGCTACACCTTC. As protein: CASSFEGTTPNYGYTF.

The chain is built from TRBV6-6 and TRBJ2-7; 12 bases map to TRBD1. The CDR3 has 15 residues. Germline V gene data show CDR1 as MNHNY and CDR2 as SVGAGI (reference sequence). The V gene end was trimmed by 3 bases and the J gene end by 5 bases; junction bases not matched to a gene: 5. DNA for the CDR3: TGTGCCAGCAGTTATCCGGGACAGGGGGCTGACGAGCAGTACTTC. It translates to CASSYPGQGADEQYF.

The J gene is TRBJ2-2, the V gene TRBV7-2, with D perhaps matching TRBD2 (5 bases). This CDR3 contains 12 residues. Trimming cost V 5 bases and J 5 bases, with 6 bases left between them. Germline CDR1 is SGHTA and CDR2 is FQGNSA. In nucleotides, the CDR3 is TGTGCCAGCAGCAGAGGGACCGGGGAGCTGTTTTTT. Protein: CASSRGTGELFF.

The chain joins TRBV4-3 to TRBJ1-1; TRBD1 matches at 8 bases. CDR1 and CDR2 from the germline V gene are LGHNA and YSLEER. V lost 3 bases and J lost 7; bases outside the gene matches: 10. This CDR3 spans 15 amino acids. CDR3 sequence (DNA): TGCGCCAGCAGCCAGAGCAGGGGGCGTAGGGGTGAAGCTTTCTTT. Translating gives CASSQSRGRRGEAFF.

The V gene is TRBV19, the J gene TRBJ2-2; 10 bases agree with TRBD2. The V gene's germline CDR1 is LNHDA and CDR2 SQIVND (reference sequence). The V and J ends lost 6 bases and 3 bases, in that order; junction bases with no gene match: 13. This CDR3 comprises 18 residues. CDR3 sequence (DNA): TGTGCCAGTAGGAGTCTACTAGCGGGATACGCGGACACCGGGGAGCTGTTTTTT. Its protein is CASRSLLAGYADTGELFF.

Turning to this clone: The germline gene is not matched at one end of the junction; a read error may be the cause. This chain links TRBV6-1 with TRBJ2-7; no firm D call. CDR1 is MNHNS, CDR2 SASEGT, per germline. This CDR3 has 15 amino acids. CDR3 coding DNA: TGTGCCAGCAGCGAAGGTTTCGCGAGCTCCTACGAGCAGTACTTC. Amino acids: CASSEGFASSYEQYF.

Written as DNA, the CDR3 is TGTGCCAGCAGTCCCCGGGACAGGAGCTCCTACGAGCAGTACGTC. Translating gives CASSPRDRSSYEQYV. This chain connects TRBV28 to TRBJ2-7; 8 nucleotides line up with TRBD1. Germline-derived CDR1 and CDR2 are MDHEN and SYDVKM. The CDR3 contains 15 residues. V shed 5 bases and J 0 bases; nucleotides not matched to a gene: 6.

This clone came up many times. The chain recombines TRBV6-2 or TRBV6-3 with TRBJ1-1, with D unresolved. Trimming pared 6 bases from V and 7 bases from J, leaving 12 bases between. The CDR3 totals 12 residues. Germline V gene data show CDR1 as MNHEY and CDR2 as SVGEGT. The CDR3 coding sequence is TGTGCCAGCAGCCAGGAGTTGAGTGAAGCTTTCTTT. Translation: CASSQELSEAFF.

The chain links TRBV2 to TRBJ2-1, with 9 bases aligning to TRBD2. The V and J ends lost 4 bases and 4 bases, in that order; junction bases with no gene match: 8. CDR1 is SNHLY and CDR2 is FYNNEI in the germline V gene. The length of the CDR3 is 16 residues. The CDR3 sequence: CASSVNLAGLYNEQFF. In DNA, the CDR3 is TGTGCCAGCAGTGTCAATCTAGCGGGACTATACAATGAGCAGTTCTTC.

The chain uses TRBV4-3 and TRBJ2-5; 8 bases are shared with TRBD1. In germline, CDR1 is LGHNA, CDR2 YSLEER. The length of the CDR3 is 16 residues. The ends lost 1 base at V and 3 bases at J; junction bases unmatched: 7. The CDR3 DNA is TGCGCCAGCAGCCAAGGCCCACAGACAGGGGAAGAGACCCAGTACTTC. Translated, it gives CASSQGPQTGEETQYF.

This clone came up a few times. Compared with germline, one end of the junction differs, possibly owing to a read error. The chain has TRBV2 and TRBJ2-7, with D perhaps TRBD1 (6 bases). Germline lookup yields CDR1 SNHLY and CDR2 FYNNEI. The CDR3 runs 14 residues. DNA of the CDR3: TGTGCCAGCAGCGAAGACAGGAGCTCCTACGAGCAGTACTTC. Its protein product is CASSEDRSSYEQYF.

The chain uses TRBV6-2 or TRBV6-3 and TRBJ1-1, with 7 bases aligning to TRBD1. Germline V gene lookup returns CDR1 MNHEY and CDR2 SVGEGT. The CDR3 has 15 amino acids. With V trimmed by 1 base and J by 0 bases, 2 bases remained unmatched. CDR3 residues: CASSYLGGLNTEAFF. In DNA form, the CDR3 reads TGTGCCAGCAGTTACTTAGGGGGCTTGAACACTGAAGCTTTCTTT.

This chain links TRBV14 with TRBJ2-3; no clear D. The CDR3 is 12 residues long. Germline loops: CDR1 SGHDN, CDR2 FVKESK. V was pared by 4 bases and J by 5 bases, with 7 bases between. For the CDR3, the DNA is TGTGCCAGCAGCCTTACAAGAGATACGCAGTATTTT. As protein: CASSLTRDTQYF.

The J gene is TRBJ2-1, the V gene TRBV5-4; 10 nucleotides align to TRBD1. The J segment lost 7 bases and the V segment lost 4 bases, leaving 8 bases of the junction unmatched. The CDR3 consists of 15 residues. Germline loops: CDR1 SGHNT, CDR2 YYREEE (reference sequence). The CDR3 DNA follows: TGTGCCAGCAGCCACCGGGACAGGGGAGATAATGAGCAGTTCTTC. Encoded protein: CASSHRDRGDNEQFF.

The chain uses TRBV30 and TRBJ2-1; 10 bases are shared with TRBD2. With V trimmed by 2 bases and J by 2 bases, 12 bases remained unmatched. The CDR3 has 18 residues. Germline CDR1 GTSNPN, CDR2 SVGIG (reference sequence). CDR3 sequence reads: CAWSFGRPGLATYNEQFF. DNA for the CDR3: TGTGCCTGGAGTTTTGGCAGACCGGGACTAGCGACCTACAATGAGCAGTTCTTC.

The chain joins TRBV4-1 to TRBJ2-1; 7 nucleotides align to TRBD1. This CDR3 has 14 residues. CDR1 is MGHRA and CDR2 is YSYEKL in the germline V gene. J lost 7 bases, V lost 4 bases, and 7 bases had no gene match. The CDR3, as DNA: TGCGCCAGCAGCCTTCGGACAGGCTGGAATGAGCAGTTCTTC. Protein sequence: CASSLRTGWNEQFF.

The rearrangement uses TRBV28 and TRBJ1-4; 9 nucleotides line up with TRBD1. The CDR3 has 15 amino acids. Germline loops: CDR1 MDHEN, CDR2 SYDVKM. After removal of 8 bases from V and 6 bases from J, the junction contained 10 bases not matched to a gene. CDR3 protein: CASGRLGTGYEKLFF. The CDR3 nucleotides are TGTGCCAGCGGCCGCCTAGGGACAGGGTATGAAAAACTGTTTTTT.

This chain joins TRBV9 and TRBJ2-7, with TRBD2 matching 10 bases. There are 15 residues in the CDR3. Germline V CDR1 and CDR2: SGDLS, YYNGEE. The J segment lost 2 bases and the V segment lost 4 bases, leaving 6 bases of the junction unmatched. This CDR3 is CASSPISGGTYEQYF. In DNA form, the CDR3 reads TGTGCCAGCAGCCCAATTAGCGGGGGGACCTACGAGCAGTACTTC. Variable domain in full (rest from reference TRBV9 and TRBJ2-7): DSGVTQTPKHLITATGQRVTLRCSPRSGDLSVYWYQQSLDQGLQFLIQYYNGEERAKGNILERFSAQQFPDLHSELNLSSLELGDSALYFCASSPISGGTYEQYFGPGTRLTVT.

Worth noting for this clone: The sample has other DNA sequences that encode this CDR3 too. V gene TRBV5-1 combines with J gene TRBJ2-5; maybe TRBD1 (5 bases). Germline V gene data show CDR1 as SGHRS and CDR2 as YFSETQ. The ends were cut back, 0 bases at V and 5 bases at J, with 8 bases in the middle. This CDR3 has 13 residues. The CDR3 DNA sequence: TGCGCCAGCAGCTTGGAAGGGGCGGAGACCCAGTACTTC. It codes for CASSLEGAETQYF.

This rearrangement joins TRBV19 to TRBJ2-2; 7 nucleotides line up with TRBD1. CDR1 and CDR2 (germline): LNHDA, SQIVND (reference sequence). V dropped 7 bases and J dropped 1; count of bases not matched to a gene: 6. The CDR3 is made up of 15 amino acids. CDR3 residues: CASTSRDRNTGELFF. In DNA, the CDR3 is TGTGCCAGTACCAGCCGGGACAGGAACACCGGGGAGCTGTTTTTT.

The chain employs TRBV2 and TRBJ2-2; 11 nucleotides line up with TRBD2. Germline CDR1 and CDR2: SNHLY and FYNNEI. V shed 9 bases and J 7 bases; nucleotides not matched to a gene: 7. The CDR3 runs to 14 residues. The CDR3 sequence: CASRLAGGSGELFF. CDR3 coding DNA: TGTGCCAGTCGTCTAGCGGGAGGAAGCGGGGAGCTGTTTTTT.

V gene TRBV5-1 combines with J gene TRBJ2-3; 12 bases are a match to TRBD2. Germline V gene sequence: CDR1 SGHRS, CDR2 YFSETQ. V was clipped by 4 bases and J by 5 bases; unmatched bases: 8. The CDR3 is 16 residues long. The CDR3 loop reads CASSTTSGGSGDTQYF. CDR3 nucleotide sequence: TGCGCCAGCAGCACAACTAGCGGGGGGTCCGGAGATACGCAGTATTTT.

CDR3 coding DNA: TGTGCCAGTACCAGATCCGGGACAGGGGGGAATCAGCCCCAGCATTTT. Its translation is CASTRSGTGGNQPQHF. The chain couples TRBV19 to TRBJ1-5; 11 bases line up with TRBD1. V dropped 7 bases and J dropped 4; count of bases not matched to a gene: 9. This CDR3 contains 16 residues. CDR1 and CDR2 (germline): LNHDA, SQIVND (reference sequence).

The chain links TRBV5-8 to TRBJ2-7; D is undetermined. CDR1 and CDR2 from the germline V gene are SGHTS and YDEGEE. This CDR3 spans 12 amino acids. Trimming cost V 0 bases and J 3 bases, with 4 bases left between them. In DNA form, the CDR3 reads TGTGCCAGCAGCTTGGTCGTCTACGAGCAGTACTTC. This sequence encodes CASSLVVYEQYF.

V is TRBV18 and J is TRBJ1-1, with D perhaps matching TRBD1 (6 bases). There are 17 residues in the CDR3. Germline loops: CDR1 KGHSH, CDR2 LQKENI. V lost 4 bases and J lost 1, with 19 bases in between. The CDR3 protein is CASSQSHGMTGNTEAFF. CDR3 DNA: TGTGCCAGCTCACAATCCCATGGGATGACAGGGAACACTGAAGCTTTCTTT.

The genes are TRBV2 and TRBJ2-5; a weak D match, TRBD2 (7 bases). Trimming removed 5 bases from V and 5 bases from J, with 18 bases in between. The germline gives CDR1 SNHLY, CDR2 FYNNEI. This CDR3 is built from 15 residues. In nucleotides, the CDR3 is TGTGCCAGCAGTAAGGAGTCGGGGGGCGAGGAGACCCAGTACTTC. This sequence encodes CASSKESGGEETQYF.